This TCR beta chain was identified during a study of spatial heterogeneity in lung cancer. At the level of the study: Sequence detection consistently recorded a greater number of beta-chain than alpha-chain sequences.

V was pared by 5 bases and J by 5 bases, with 11 bases of the junction left unmatched. This CDR3 has 15 residues. This clonotype occurred many times. All TCR cDNA molecules were individually tagged with a unique molecular identifier. Each CDR3 protein gets one entry after TCRdb re-called the 5' RACE reads with MiXCR. This sample has tens of thousands of distinct CDR3 sequences, with under 8% found just once. Time point: sample taken at primary tumor resection. Whole RNA from tumor, nontumor lung or frozen PBMC was sequenced unsorted. The donors comprised 70 to 85 untreated early-stage non-small cell lung cancer patients.

Sequencing was performed on PBMCs, taken at surgery. This sequence joins TRBV12-3 or TRBV12-4 and TRBJ2-5; TRBD2 aligns across 7 bases. This TCR was sampled from a male donor with early-stage non-small cell lung cancer. CDR3 loop: CASSPAAGRAETQYF. In DNA form, the CDR3 reads TGTGCCAGCAGTCCTGCAGCGGGGAGGGCGGAGACCCAGTACTTC.